The rows below give T cell receptor beta chains drawn from one sample of a study of control samples from healthy donors and cancer patients. Repertoires were generated with immunoSEQ multiplex PCR, while TCRdb's copy carries only in-frame clones and drops some. The sample shows some 90,000 clones, around nine tenths of them seen only once. The sample was blood. The origin of the receptors is a woman aged 60 to 75 in good health. CDR3s include the opening cysteine and the closing phenylalanine or tryptophan. Each record gives: D gene, J gene, clone size, V gene, CDR3 protein, CDR3 DNA. D genes are given only for firm matches. Clone size is stated in some rows and not others, as once, few, many or a class when expanded.

D gene: .; J gene: TRBJ1-2; clone size: .; V gene: TRBV28; CDR3 protein: CASSLRGYGYTF; CDR3 DNA: TGTGCCAGCAGTTTAAGGGGTTATGGCTACACCTTC
D gene: TRBD1; J gene: TRBJ2-2; clone size: .; V gene: TRBV2; CDR3 protein: CASGWDRNTGELFF; CDR3 DNA: TGTGCCAGCGGGTGGGACAGAAACACCGGGGAGCTGTTTTTT
D gene: .; J gene: TRBJ1-4; clone size: .; V gene: TRBV28; CDR3 protein: CASTAPRRGNEKLFF; CDR3 DNA: TGTGCCAGCACAGCCCCCAGAAGGGGTAATGAAAAACTGTTTTTT
D gene: TRBD2; J gene: TRBJ2-1; clone size: .; V gene: TRBV7-2; CDR3 protein: CASSLRDPSGSMDNEQFF; CDR3 DNA: TGTGCCAGCAGCTTAAGGGATCCTAGCGGGAGTATGGACAATGAGCAGTTCTTC
D gene: .; J gene: TRBJ2-1; clone size: once; V gene: TRBV29-1; CDR3 protein: CSVLISRHYNEQFF; CDR3 DNA: TGCAGCGTCCTAATAAGCAGGCATTACAATGAGCAGTTCTTC
D gene: .; J gene: TRBJ2-2; clone size: .; V gene: TRBV5-4; CDR3 protein: CASSLLGLGGTGELFF; CDR3 DNA: TGTGCCAGCAGCTTGCTGGGATTAGGGGGTACCGGGGAGCTGTTTTTT
D gene: TRBD2; J gene: TRBJ2-5; clone size: .; V gene: TRBV7-3; CDR3 protein: CASSRGTSGYQETQYF; CDR3 DNA: TGTGCCAGCAGCCGAGGGACTAGCGGGTACCAAGAGACCCAGTACTTC
D gene: TRBD1; J gene: TRBJ1-5; clone size: .; V gene: TRBV28; CDR3 protein: CASSSPTPGQIYSNQPQHF; CDR3 DNA: TGTGCCAGCAGCAGCCCCACTCCGGGACAGATCTATAGCAATCAGCCCCAGCATTTT
D gene: TRBD2; J gene: TRBJ2-1; clone size: .; V gene: TRBV5-4; CDR3 protein: CASRPTSGGADNEQFF; CDR3 DNA: TGTGCCAGCAGACCAACTAGCGGGGGGGCCGACAATGAGCAGTTCTTC
D gene: TRBD1; J gene: TRBJ1-1; clone size: once; V gene: TRBV5-1; CDR3 protein: CASSSPGGNGGTGGLFTEAFF; CDR3 DNA: TGCGCCAGCAGCTCCCCGGGGGGCAATGGGGGGACAGGGGGTTTGTTCACTGAAGCTTTCTTT
D gene: TRBD2; J gene: TRBJ2-3; clone size: few; V gene: TRBV4-2; CDR3 protein: CASSLTLAGGPADTQYF; CDR3 DNA: TGTGCCAGCAGCCTCACGCTAGCGGGGGGGCCGGCGGATACGCAGTATTTT
D gene: .; J gene: TRBJ2-7; clone size: .; V gene: TRBV3-1/TRBV3-2; CDR3 protein: CASSQSVSYEQYF; CDR3 DNA: TGTGCCAGCAGCCAATCCGTATCCTACGAGCAGTACTTC
D gene: TRBD1; J gene: TRBJ2-7; clone size: .; V gene: TRBV28; CDR3 protein: CASSLTGVGREQYF; CDR3 DNA: TGTGCCAGCAGCTTGACAGGGGTAGGGCGCGAGCAGTACTTC
D gene: TRBD1; J gene: TRBJ1-2; clone size: .; V gene: TRBV6-5; CDR3 protein: CASSRQGTDYGYTF; CDR3 DNA: TGTGCCAGCAGTCGACAGGGTACGGACTATGGCTACACCTTC
D gene: .; J gene: TRBJ2-3; clone size: .; V gene: TRBV14; CDR3 protein: CASSPHGGRADTQYF; CDR3 DNA: TGTGCCAGCAGCCCTCATGGGGGGCGAGCAGATACGCAGTATTTT
D gene: .; J gene: TRBJ1-5; clone size: .; V gene: TRBV19; CDR3 protein: CASRPARGGNQPQHF; CDR3 DNA: TGTGCCAGTAGGCCCGCGCGAGGGGGCAATCAGCCCCAGCATTTT
D gene: .; J gene: TRBJ1-1; clone size: .; V gene: TRBV12-5; CDR3 protein: CASGLGWVYVNTEAFF; CDR3 DNA: TGTGCTAGTGGTTTAGGCTGGGTCTATGTTAACACTGAAGCTTTCTTT
D gene: .; J gene: TRBJ1-5; clone size: .; V gene: TRBV6-5; CDR3 protein: CASRHRPFGPQHF; CDR3 DNA: TGTGCCAGCAGACACAGGCCCTTTGGGCCCCAGCATTTT
D gene: .; J gene: TRBJ2-1; clone size: few; V gene: TRBV28; CDR3 protein: CASSSSTARQFF; CDR3 DNA: TGTGCCAGCAGTTCGTCGACAGCGCGGCAGTTCTTC
D gene: .; J gene: TRBJ1-1; clone size: .; V gene: TRBV30; CDR3 protein: CAWSLVGTEAFF; CDR3 DNA: TGTGCCTGGAGCCTGGTCGGGACTGAAGCTTTCTTT
D gene: TRBD1; J gene: TRBJ2-5; clone size: .; V gene: TRBV5-6; CDR3 protein: CASSPRQGSQYF; CDR3 DNA: TGTGCCAGCAGCCCTAGACAGGGGTCCCAGTACTTC
D gene: .; J gene: TRBJ1-2; clone size: .; V gene: TRBV12-5; CDR3 protein: CASPRSNYGYTF; CDR3 DNA: TGTGCTAGTCCCAGATCTAACTATGGCTACACCTTC